Detailed here is one TCR beta chain. This specimen comes from a study of CD8+ T cells in alopecia areata. This CDR3 is built from 15 residues. V was clipped by 3 bases and J by 5 bases; unmatched bases: 7. Germline-derived CDR1 and CDR2 are SGHDN and FVKESK. In each case, RNA was isolated and then reverse transcribed into cDNA as the sequencing template. This table comes from immunoSEQ multiplex PCR, and its TCRdb copy is limited to in-frame clones, with some not included. The table includes about 210,000 clones, roughly 44% detected once. The treatment: oral pan-JAK inhibitor, 5-10 mg twice daily. V gene TRBV14 combines with J gene TRBJ2-1; TRBD2 agrees at 7 bases. The sequence came from a human donor with alopecia areata. Sequencing used CD4+ T cells sorted from blood, obtained around week 36, from a patient treated with tofacitinib. CDR3 in DNA: TGTGCCAGCAGCCAGGCCGGGAGGAAGGACAATGAGCAGTTCTTC. Translating gives CASSQAGRKDNEQFF.